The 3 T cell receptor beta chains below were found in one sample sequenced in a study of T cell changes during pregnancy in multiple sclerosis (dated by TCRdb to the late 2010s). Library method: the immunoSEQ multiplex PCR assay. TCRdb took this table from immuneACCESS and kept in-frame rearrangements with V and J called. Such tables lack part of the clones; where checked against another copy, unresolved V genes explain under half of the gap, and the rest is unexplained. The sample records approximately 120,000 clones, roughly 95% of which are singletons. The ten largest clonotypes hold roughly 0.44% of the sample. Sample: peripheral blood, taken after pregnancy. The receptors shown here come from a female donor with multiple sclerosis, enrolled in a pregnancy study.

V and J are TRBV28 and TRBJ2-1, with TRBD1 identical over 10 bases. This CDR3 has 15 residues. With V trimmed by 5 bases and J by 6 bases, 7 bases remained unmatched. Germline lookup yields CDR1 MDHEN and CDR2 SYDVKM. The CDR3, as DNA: TGTGCCAGCAGTCCCGCCGGGACAGGGGTCAATGAGCAGTTCTTC. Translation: CASSPAGTGVNEQFF.

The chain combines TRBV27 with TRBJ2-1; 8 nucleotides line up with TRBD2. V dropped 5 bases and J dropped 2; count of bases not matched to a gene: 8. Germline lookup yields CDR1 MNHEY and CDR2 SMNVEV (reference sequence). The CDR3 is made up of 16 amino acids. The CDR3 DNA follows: TGTGCCAGCAGTGAAATAGCGGGAAATCCCTACAATGAGCAGTTCTTC. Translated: CASSEIAGNPYNEQFF.

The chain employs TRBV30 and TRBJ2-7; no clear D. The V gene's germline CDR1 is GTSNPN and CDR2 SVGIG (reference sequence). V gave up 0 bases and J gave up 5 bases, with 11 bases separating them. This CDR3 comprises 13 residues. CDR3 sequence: CAWSVRSGHEQYF. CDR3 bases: TGTGCCTGGAGTGTAAGGTCAGGCCACGAGCAGTACTTC.